A single count supports the clone carrying this T cell receptor (beta chain). Clones were read by immunoSEQ multiplex PCR, and TCRdb kept only the in-frame ones, dropping some. Of 140,000 to 150,000 clones listed, 75% to 85% are singletons. These data originate in a study of blood T cell repertoires in COVID-19. CDR3 length: 15 residues. V lost 2 bases to trimming and J lost 6 bases; unmatched junction nucleotides: 4. Germline values: CDR1 SGHDN, CDR2 FVKESK. The chain couples TRBV14 to TRBJ2-3; 11 nucleotides align to TRBD2. This TCR derives from a woman aged 50 to 65 with acute or convalescent COVID-19. The sample consisted of peripheral blood. CDR3 nucleotide sequence: TGTGCCAGCAGCCAATCACTAGCGGGGGTGGATACGCAGTATTTT. Amino acid sequence: CASSQSLAGVDTQYF. The variable domain in full, with the rest retrieved from reference TRBV14 and TRBJ2-3, is EAGVTQFPSHSVIEKGQTVTLRCDPISGHDNLYWYRRVMGKEIKFLLHFVKESKQDESGMPNNRFLAERTGGTYSTLKVQPAELEDSGVYFCASSQSLAGVDTQYFGPGTRLTVL.